Below are 24 T cell receptor beta chains sequenced from a single sample in a study of early T cells in non-severe SARS-CoV-2 infection. TCRdb recomputed calls from the 5' RACE reads with MiXCR, one row per CDR3 protein. The data show tens of thousands of distinct CDR3 sequences, around 4.5% seen once. Source material: whole blood. The receptor source for this set is an adult who was a healthcare worker with PCR-confirmed SARS-CoV-2 infection or an uninfected control (not recorded which).

Of note for this clonotype: A read error is possible here, since a much larger clone lies one base away. This CDR3 is missing its conserved last phenylalanine or tryptophan, likely due to a read error. The V call is TRBV7-9, the J call TRBJ1-1; D gene unclear. V lost 4 bases, J lost 1 base, and 7 bases lay in between. The CDR3 runs to 13 residues. From germline, CDR1 is SEHNR and CDR2 FQNEAQ (reference sequence). CDR3 sequence: CASSSPGNTEAFL. As DNA, the CDR3 is TGTGCCAGCAGCTCCCCGGGGAACACTGAAGCTTTCCTT.

By share of the sample, this clonotype is medium-sized. The J gene is TRBJ2-5, the V gene TRBV7-9; TRBD1 aligns across 8 bases. CDR3 size: 15 residues. The J segment lost 5 bases and the V segment lost 3 bases, leaving 8 bases of the junction unmatched. CDR1 is SEHNR, CDR2 FQNEAQ, per germline (reference sequence). The CDR3 DNA reads as TGTGCCAGCAGCTTTCCGACAGGGGCGAACGAGACCCAGTACTTC. Its translation: CASSFPTGANETQYF. Drawing the rest from reference TRBV7-9 and TRBJ2-5, the complete variable domain is DTGVSQNPRHKITKRGQNVTFRCDPISEHNRLYWYRQTLGQGPEFLTYFQNEAQLEKSRLLSDRFSAERPKGSFSTLEIQRTEQGDSAMYLCASSFPTGANETQYFGPGTRLLVL.

In its sample, this clonotype was seen many times. V gene TRBV5-1 combines with J gene TRBJ1-6; D unresolved. The V gene lost 2 bases and the J gene lost 12 bases, with 9 bases spanning the gap. Germline CDR1 and CDR2: SGHRS and YFSETQ. The length of the CDR3 is 12 residues. The CDR3 here is CASSLTDGPLHF. The CDR3 DNA reads TGCGCCAGCAGCTTAACTGACGGACCCCTCCACTTT. The variable domain in full, with the rest retrieved from reference TRBV5-1 and TRBJ1-6, is KAGVTQTPRYLIKTRGQQVTLSCSPISGHRSVSWYQQTPGQGLQFLFEYFSETQRNKGNFPGRFSGRQFSNSRSEMNVSTLELGDSALYLCASSLTDGPLHFGNGTRLTVT.

The chain links TRBV20-1 to TRBJ2-1; TRBD2 aligns across 15 bases. CDR1 is DFQATT and CDR2 is SNEGSKA in the germline V gene (reference sequence). V lost 1 base and J lost 14; bases outside the gene matches: 6. This CDR3 comprises 14 residues. CDR3 sequence (DNA): TGCAGTGCTAGAGTTCCCGGACTAGCGGGAGGGGAGTTCTTC. Amino acids: CSARVPGLAGGEFF.

The chain is built from TRBV5-1 and TRBJ1-1, with TRBD1 as a possible D gene (5 bases). V lost 0 bases, J lost 5 bases, and 17 bases lay in between. The CDR3 has 16 residues. Per the germline V gene, CDR1 is SGHRS and CDR2 is YFSETQ. CDR3 loop: CASSLAVWQGGTEAFF. In DNA form, the CDR3 reads TGCGCCAGCAGCTTGGCGGTTTGGCAGGGTGGGACTGAAGCTTTCTTT.

This clonotype was observed many times. This chain connects TRBV19 to TRBJ1-6; D ambiguous. The V and J ends lost 7 bases and 6 bases respectively, with 13 bases between them. Germline V gene data show CDR1 as LNHDA and CDR2 as SQIVND (reference sequence). The CDR3 covers 14 residues. The DNA for the CDR3 is TGTGCCAGTAACCACCGGGGAGCTAATTCACCCCTCCACTTT. Its protein is CASNHRGANSPLHF.

This clonotype has ten or more counts. The chain recombines TRBV20-1 with TRBJ2-3; 8 nucleotides match TRBD2. With V trimmed by 7 bases and J by 2 bases, 8 bases remained unmatched. The CDR3 extends over 14 amino acids. Germline V gene lookup returns CDR1 DFQATT and CDR2 SNEGSKA (reference sequence). The DNA of the CDR3 is TGCAGTGTAAAAGGGACTAGACCCACAGATACGCAGTATTTT. Encoded protein: CSVKGTRPTDTQYF.

About this clonotype itself: The junction shows a germline mismatch at one end, possibly a read error. V and J are TRBV7-9 and TRBJ2-5; D is possibly TRBD2 (5 bases). Germline loops: CDR1 SEHNR, CDR2 FQNEAQ (reference sequence). CDR3 size: 11 residues. Written as DNA, the CDR3 is TGTGCCAGCAGCTCCGACTACGCCCTCAACTTC. Translation: CASSSDYALNF. The whole variable domain, filled in from reference TRBV7-9 and TRBJ2-5, reads DTGVSQNPRHKITKRGQNVTFRCDPISEHNRLYWYRQTLGQGPEFLTYFQNEAQLEKSRLLSDRFSAERPKGSFSTLEIQRTEQGDSAMYLCASSSDYALNFGPGTRLLVL.

The V call is TRBV5-6, the J call TRBJ2-1; perhaps TRBD1 as D (7 bases). The length of the CDR3 is 15 residues. The germline V gene encodes CDR1 SGHDT and CDR2 YYEEEE. V shed 4 bases and J shed 2 bases, with 13 bases lying between them. This CDR3 is CASSPRDSTYNEQFF. CDR3 DNA: TGTGCCAGCAGCCCGCGGGACAGCACCTACAATGAGCAGTTCTTC. The entire variable domain, with the rest obtained from reference TRBV5-6 and TRBJ2-1, is as follows: DAGVTQSPTHLIKTRGQQVTLRCSPKSGHDTVSWYQQALGQGPQFIFQYYEEEERQRGNFPDRFSGHQFPNYSSELNVNALLLGDSALYLCASSPRDSTYNEQFFGPGTRLTVL.

This clonotype has at least ten counts. The chain joins TRBV6-5 to TRBJ2-4; 7 bases fit TRBD1. This CDR3 has 12 amino acids. V dropped 2 bases and J dropped 14; count of bases not matched to a gene: 6. From germline, CDR1 is MNHEY and CDR2 SVGAGI. In nucleotides, the CDR3 is TGTGCCAGCAGTTACATCGGACAGGAGAAGTACTTC. This encodes CASSYIGQEKYF.

In its sample, this clonotype was seen many times. The V call is TRBV6-2 or TRBV6-3, the J call TRBJ1-5; D not certain. Trimming removed 7 bases from V and 4 bases from J, with 11 bases in between. The CDR3 totals 13 residues. Germline V CDR1 and CDR2: MNHEY, SVGEGT. The chain's CDR3 is CASTEGWNQPQHF. CDR3 DNA: TGTGCCAGCACAGAAGGGTGGAATCAGCCCCAGCATTTT.

The J gene is TRBJ2-7, the V gene TRBV28; possible D gene TRBD2, 6 bases. V was pared by 6 bases and J by 2 bases, with 14 bases between. Germline loops: CDR1 MDHEN, CDR2 SYDVKM. The CDR3 runs to 14 residues. The CDR3 nucleotides read TGTGCCAGCAGGCTACCGGGACTCACCTACGAGCAGTACTTC. Amino acids: CASRLPGLTYEQYF. The whole variable domain, filled in from reference TRBV28 and TRBJ2-7, reads DVKVTQSSRYLVKRTGEKVFLECVQDMDHENMFWYRQDPGLGLRLIYFSYDVKMKEKGDIPEGYSVSREKKERFSLILESASTNQTSMYLCASRLPGLTYEQYFGPGTRLTVT.

Many counts were recorded for this clonotype. This chain connects TRBV28 to TRBJ2-7, with D possibly being TRBD1 (5 bases). The CDR3 is 12 residues long. Trimming shortened V by 6 bases and J by 4 bases, and 10 bases separated the two germline ends. The germline V gene encodes CDR1 MDHEN and CDR2 SYDVKM. CDR3 DNA: TGTGCCAGCAGGCCGGACACTTACGAGCAGTACTTC. Its translation: CASRPDTYEQYF.

The V gene is TRBV15, the J gene TRBJ2-1; D might be TRBD1 (6 bases). The germline V gene has CDR1 LNHNV and CDR2 YYDKDF (reference sequence). The CDR3 is 17 residues long. The V end was cut by 0 bases, the J end by 4 bases, with 16 bases between. DNA of the CDR3: TGTGCCACCAGCAGAGATCGGTTTCGGGACAAATACAATGAGCAGTTCTTC. It translates to CATSRDRFRDKYNEQFF. Together with reference TRBV15 and TRBJ2-1, the CDR3 gives the full variable domain: DAMVIQNPRYQVTQFGKPVTLSCSQTLNHNVMYWYQQKSSQAPKLLFHYYDKDFNNEADTPDNFQSRRPNTSFCFLDIRSPGLGDTAMYLCATSRDRFRDKYNEQFFGPGTRLTVL.

The gene calls are TRBV28 and TRBJ2-7; D not resolved. Germline V lookup: CDR1 MDHEN, CDR2 SYDVKM. The CDR3 runs 11 residues. Trimming took off 6 bases at V and 4 bases at J, with 7 bases between the two ends. CDR3 in amino acids: CASSQRYEQYF. The CDR3 DNA follows: TGTGCCAGCAGCCAAAGGTACGAGCAGTACTTC. Complete variable domain (other parts from reference TRBV28 and TRBJ2-7): DVKVTQSSRYLVKRTGEKVFLECVQDMDHENMFWYRQDPGLGLRLIYFSYDVKMKEKGDIPEGYSVSREKKERFSLILESASTNQTSMYLCASSQRYEQYFGPGTRLTVT.

This clonotype has a count of ten or more. The chain carries TRBV28 and TRBJ2-1; weak D call: TRBD2 (6 bases). The CDR3 is 11 amino acids. Per germline, CDR1 MDHEN and CDR2 SYDVKM. Trimming removed 6 bases from V and 15 bases from J, with 15 bases in between. Here the CDR3 reads CASSETRVRFF. The CDR3 DNA follows: TGTGCCAGCAGCGAGACTAGGGTGCGGTTCTTC.

At least ten counts were recorded for this clonotype. The chain joins TRBV29-1 to TRBJ1-2; D unresolved. The germline V gene encodes CDR1 SQVTM and CDR2 ANQGSEA. CDR3 length equals 10 residues. The V and J ends lost 3 bases and 8 bases respectively, with 7 bases between them. The CDR3 DNA reads as TGCAGCGTTGACCATGGAGGCTACACCTTC. It is translated as CSVDHGGYTF.

The chain combines TRBV7-8 with TRBJ2-3, with 13 bases that match TRBD2. This CDR3 comprises 17 residues. V lost 1 base and J lost 2; bases outside the gene matches: 3. Germline-derived CDR1 and CDR2 are SGHVS and FQNEAQ. The CDR3 region has the DNA TGTGCCAGCAGCTTAGAGGGACTAGCGGGACTCACAGATACGCAGTATTTT. This sequence encodes CASSLEGLAGLTDTQYF.

The chain employs TRBV15 and TRBJ2-7; 7 bases are shared with TRBD1. There are 15 residues in the CDR3. The trim removed 0 bases at V and 5 bases at J, leaving 7 bases unmatched. Germline CDR1 and CDR2: LNHNV and YYDKDF (reference sequence). The CDR3 reads CATSRDQGRGNEQYF. The CDR3 coding sequence is TGTGCCACCAGCAGAGATCAAGGCAGGGGGAACGAGCAGTACTTC. The full variable domain, its missing parts supplied by reference TRBV15 and TRBJ2-7, is DAMVIQNPRYQVTQFGKPVTLSCSQTLNHNVMYWYQQKSSQAPKLLFHYYDKDFNNEADTPDNFQSRRPNTSFCFLDIRSPGLGDTAMYLCATSRDQGRGNEQYFGPGTRLTVT.

This clonotype occurred many times. The rearrangement uses TRBV12-3 or TRBV12-4 and TRBJ2-7, with TRBD1 matching over 7 bases. This CDR3 is built from 14 residues. The junction had 6 bases not matched to a gene; V was cut back by 5 bases and J by 2 bases. CDR3 DNA: TGTGCCAGCAGTCATGGACAGGTGACCTACGAGCAGTACTTC. Its protein is CASSHGQVTYEQYF.

In this sample, this clonotype turned up a few times. V usage is TRBV15 and J usage is TRBJ2-1; D gene ambiguous. V lost 0 bases, J lost 1 base, and 7 bases lay in between. The germline gives CDR1 LNHNV, CDR2 YYDKDF (reference sequence). The CDR3 has 15 residues. CDR3: CATSRDRMSYNEQFF. CDR3 nucleotide sequence: TGTGCCACCAGCAGAGATCGAATGTCCTACAATGAGCAGTTCTTC.

This clonotype was found many times. The J gene is TRBJ1-2, the V gene TRBV11-2; 9 nucleotides align to TRBD1. With 4 bases clipped from V and 4 bases from J, the junction kept 1 base outside the gene matches. CDR1 and CDR2 from the germline V gene are SGHAT and FQNNGV. The CDR3 consists of 13 residues. CDR3 coding DNA: TGTGCCAGCAGCTCGGACAGGGGCTATGGCTACACCTTC. Protein: CASSSDRGYGYTF.

This clonotype occurred many times. In nucleotides, the CDR3 is TGCAGCGTTGTGGACAGCGGGGGAAACATTCAGTACTTC. As protein: CSVVDSGGNIQYF. The chain links TRBV29-1 to TRBJ2-4; 8 bases align to TRBD2. With 4 bases clipped from V and 6 bases from J, the junction kept 5 bases outside the gene matches. CDR3 size: 13 residues. Germline CDR1 and CDR2: SQVTM and ANQGSEA.

This clonotype was counted many times. This chain links TRBV7-6 with TRBJ2-3; 13 nucleotides match TRBD2. The CDR3 covers 17 residues. The trim removed 5 bases at V and 2 bases at J, leaving 7 bases unmatched. Germline V CDR1 and CDR2: SGHVS, FNYEAQ. As DNA, the CDR3 is TGTGCCAGCAGCACCAGACTAGCGGGAGGATTCACAGATACGCAGTATTTT. Protein sequence: CASSTRLAGGFTDTQYF.